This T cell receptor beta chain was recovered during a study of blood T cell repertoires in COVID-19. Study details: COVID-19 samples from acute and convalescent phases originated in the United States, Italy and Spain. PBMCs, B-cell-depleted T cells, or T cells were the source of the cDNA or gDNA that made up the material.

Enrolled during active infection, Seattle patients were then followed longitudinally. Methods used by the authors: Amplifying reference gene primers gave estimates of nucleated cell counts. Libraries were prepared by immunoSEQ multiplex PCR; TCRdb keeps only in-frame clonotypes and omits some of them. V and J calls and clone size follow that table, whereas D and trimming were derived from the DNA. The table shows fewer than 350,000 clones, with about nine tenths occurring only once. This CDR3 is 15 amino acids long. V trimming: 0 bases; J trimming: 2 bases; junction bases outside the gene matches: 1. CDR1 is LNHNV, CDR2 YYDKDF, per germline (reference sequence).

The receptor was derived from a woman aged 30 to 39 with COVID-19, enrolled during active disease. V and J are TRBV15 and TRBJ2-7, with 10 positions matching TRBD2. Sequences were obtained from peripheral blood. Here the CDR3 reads CATSREAGGPYEQYF. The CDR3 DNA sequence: TGTGCCACCAGCAGAGAAGCGGGGGGGCCCTACGAGCAGTACTTC.